This TCR beta chain originates from a study of PD-L1 blockade in urothelial cancer. Study at large: Blood analysis occurred 3 weeks (second dose) and 6 weeks after treatment start.

Clones were read by immunoSEQ multiplex PCR, and TCRdb kept only the in-frame ones, dropping some. Of about 30,000 clones in the sample, over 80% were seen once. This CDR3 is 15 amino acids long. Germline V lookup: CDR1 MDHEN, CDR2 SYDVKM. Trimming at V came to 10 bases and at J to 0 bases, leaving 8 bases not matched to a gene. The sequencing used PBMCs, collected around atezolizumab (anti-PD-L1) treatment. The chain is built from TRBV28 and TRBJ2-2; 7 bases are a match to TRBD1. This clonotype was sampled from a man between 50 and 59 years old with urothelial cancer. CDR3 in amino acids: CATTRGLANTGELFF. CDR3 bases: TGTGCCACTACGAGGGGGCTCGCGAACACCGGGGAGCTGTTTTTT.